The source of this TCR beta chain is a study of cytomegalovirus exposure and HLA in healthy donors. PCR employed 60 Vbeta and 13 Jbeta primers. TCRdb's table, derived via immunoSEQ multiplex PCR, lists solely in-frame clones and lacks some. The sample includes more than 85,000 clones, around 73% of them seen just once. The CDR3 runs 15 residues. Germline V lookup: CDR1 SGHDT, CDR2 YYEEEE. Trimming left V 0 bases short and J 4 bases short, with 11 bases between. This clone was counted a few times. Material for sequencing was PBMCs. This receptor was identified in a man aged 30 to 45 in good health and CMV-seronegative. V gene TRBV5-6 combines with J gene TRBJ1-5, with a weak D call TRBD1 (6 bases). The CDR3 here is CASSLVRGANQPQHF. CDR3 DNA sequence: TGTGCCAGCAGCTTGGTTCGGGGGGCAAATCAGCCCCAGCATTTT.